This entry concerns a single T cell receptor beta chain. There are many counts of this clonotype. Its antigen remains unidentified. The record has no base qualities; no much larger clone is one base away. The data were obtained in a study of CD8 T cells in ankylosing spondylitis (dated by TCRdb to about 2017). With regard to the full study: T cell receptor beta repertoires were profiled in healthy donors and ankylosing spondylitis patients so that disease-linked TCR variants could be found. In total, the full study cohort was made up of approximately 99 healthy donors and 25 to 30 ankylosing spondylitis patients. Peripheral blood was sampled, and synovial fluid was additionally collected from ankylosing spondylitis patients.

CDR1 and CDR2 were assigned from the germline V gene as ENHRY and SYGVKD. V drops 6 bases and J drops 0 bases, leaving 15 bases in between. The CDR3, cysteine through phenylalanine, is 15 amino acids long. Only CDR3 DNA is held: 45 bases, read in frame from base 1. Results the study describes overall, beyond this receptor: Some motif variants were previously reported in synovial fluid and blood of reactive arthritis patients, suggesting common disease-initiation mechanisms. Blood from ankylosing spondylitis patients appeared to be characterized by a TCR beta motif composed of eight highly homologous amino acid variants. Significant enrichment of the disease-linked clones was reported in matched synovial fluid samples from ankylosing spondylitis patients. The disease-linked clones had a CD8+ phenotype and were found at relatively low frequencies in peripheral blood.

Sequencing instrument: Illumina HiSeq 2500. Quantitative 5'-RACE with molecular barcodes was the method used to prepare the TCR beta libraries. Turning to the authors' computational methods: Disease-linked TCR variants were identified with a new computational method built on a probabilistic model of VDJ rearrangement. TCRdb passed the public sequencing reads through fastp at Q25 and MiXCR, retaining productive beta sequences. A single entry per CDR3 protein holds the most common genes and DNA from its merged rows. Here the V and J calls rest on TCRdb's processing, not on the authors' analysis. The sample includes 450,000 to 550,000 distinct CDR3 sequences, with roughly 5% observed a single time. The ten largest account for around 3.6% of the sample.

The chain was built from TRBV10-3 and TRBJ2-7; TRBD2 is a possible D gene, resting on 7 matching bases. The sample comprised blood, either unsorted or a sorted T cell fraction (not recorded which). This sequence originates from a male donor with ankylosing spondylitis. The DNA sequence is given as TGTGCCATCAGGACCAGGGGAGGGAGCTCCTACGAGCAGTACTTC. This gives the protein CAIRTRGGSSYEQYF.